The 23 T cell receptor beta chains in this list originate from one sample, sequenced in a study of shared clonotypes between healthy human individuals (dated by TCRdb to the early 2020s). The method behind the library was the immunoSEQ multiplex PCR assay. TCRdb took over this immuneACCESS table, retaining in-frame rearrangements with V and J assigned. Such tables are incomplete; in checked studies, under half of the missing clones stem from an unresolved V gene, and the remainder is unexplained. The sample includes about 1 million clones, with approximately 68% observed a single time. The ten largest clones capture roughly 1.5% of the sample. The sample consisted of memory CD4+ T cells sorted from blood. The cell subset or site label, read with the paper, signifies: CD45RA-negative fraction. All receptors come from a man aged 18-30 years in good health.

V and J are TRBV10-3 and TRBJ2-7; possible D gene TRBD2, 5 bases. Trimming left V 10 bases short and J 3 bases short, with 13 bases between. CDR3 length: 12 residues. Germline V gene data show CDR1 as ENHRY and CDR2 as SYGVKD. This CDR3 reads CATAGTLYEQYF. In DNA form, the CDR3 reads TGTGCCACCGCGGGCACCCTCTACGAGCAGTACTTC.

The chain uses TRBV6-1 and TRBJ2-7; tentatively, D is TRBD2 (5 bases). Germline-derived CDR1 and CDR2 are MNHNS and SASEGT. The germline V and J ends were trimmed by 10 bases and 4 bases, with 14 bases remaining between them. This CDR3 has 12 amino acids. The CDR3 is CAIARVAYEQYF. The CDR3 nucleotides read TGTGCCATCGCGCGGGTTGCATACGAGCAGTACTTC.

The V call is TRBV4-1, the J call TRBJ2-1; TRBD2 agrees at 14 bases. In germline, CDR1 is MGHRA, CDR2 YSYEKL. CDR3 length equals 17 residues. The J segment lost 9 bases and the V segment lost 2 bases, leaving 9 bases of the junction unmatched. The DNA for the CDR3 is TGCGCCAGCAGCCAACGACCGGGACTAGCGGGGGTAATTGAGCAGTTCTTC. Its translation: CASSQRPGLAGVIEQFF.

A word on this clone: The sample contains more than one DNA sequence encoding this CDR3. The V call is TRBV28, the J call TRBJ1-2; D remains unclear. This CDR3 spans 11 amino acids. Germline V lookup: CDR1 MDHEN, CDR2 SYDVKM. Trimming left V 2 bases short and J 2 bases short, with 0 bases between. The CDR3 region has the DNA TGTGCCAGCAGTTTAAACTATGGCTACACCTTC. It encodes CASSLNYGYTF.

The chain links TRBV6-1 to TRBJ2-6; D remains unclear. The length of the CDR3 is 19 residues. Germline-derived CDR1 and CDR2 are MNHNS and SASEGT. Trimming shortened V by 3 bases and J by 0 bases, and 18 bases separated the two germline ends. CDR3 region: CASSDTSGSGSSGANVLTF. CDR3 nucleotide sequence: TGTGCCAGCAGTGACACATCCGGGTCAGGATCCTCTGGGGCCAACGTCCTGACTTTC.

This sequence joins TRBV27 and TRBJ2-3; 11 nucleotides align to TRBD2. V shed 6 bases and J 7 bases; nucleotides not matched to a gene: 9. CDR1 MNHEY and CDR2 SMNVEV come from the germline V gene (reference sequence). The CDR3 spans 15 residues. CDR3 region: CASSRRLAGPHTQYF. The CDR3 DNA sequence: TGTGCCAGCAGCCGACGACTAGCGGGGCCACATACGCAGTATTTT.

The rearrangement links TRBV4-3 to TRBJ2-3; 9 bases fit TRBD2. From germline, CDR1 is LGHNA and CDR2 YSLEER. The CDR3 extends over 16 amino acids. The ends lost 0 bases at V and 1 base at J; junction bases unmatched: 2. The CDR3 sequence: CASSQDGGGGTDTQYF. Here the CDR3 DNA reads TGCGCCAGCAGCCAAGACGGCGGGGGGGGCACAGATACGCAGTATTTT.

The V call is TRBV5-4, the J call TRBJ2-7; no firm D call. Germline CDR1 SGHNT, CDR2 YYREEE (reference sequence). The CDR3 consists of 14 residues. The V end lost 4 bases, the J end lost 3 bases, and 14 bases lay between the germline ends. Written as DNA, the CDR3 is TGTGCCAGCAGCCCCGGACCCACAGTCTACGAGCAGTACTTC. Its protein product is CASSPGPTVYEQYF.

The chain links TRBV23-1 to TRBJ2-7, with D perhaps TRBD1 (5 bases). TRBV23-1 is identified as an open reading frame with a role that is uncertain. Trimming pared 10 bases from V and 1 base from J, leaving 14 bases between. The CDR3 consists of 13 residues. The CDR3 coding sequence is TGCGCCACATCTTATCAGGGTTCCTACGAGCAGTACTTC. Translation gives CATSYQGSYEQYF.

This clone was recorded a few times. This rearrangement joins TRBV18 to TRBJ1-1; a weak D match, TRBD1 (5 bases). Germline lookup yields CDR1 KGHSH and CDR2 LQKENI. V was trimmed by 3 bases and J by 2 bases, leaving 10 bases between them. CDR3 length: 14 amino acids. As DNA, the CDR3 is TGTGCCAGCTCACCCCAGACAGCCAACACTGAAGCTTTCTTT. Translation: CASSPQTANTEAFF.

With regard to this clone: This likely came from a read error, as a far larger clone is one base away. The V call is TRBV7-8, the J call TRBJ2-7, with TRBD1 matching over 9 bases. Germline V lookup: CDR1 SGHVS, CDR2 FQNEAQ. The CDR3 covers 13 residues. J gave up 5 bases and V 5 bases, and 4 bases lay outside the gene matches. DNA of the CDR3: TGTGCCAGCAGCCAGGACAGGGGAAACGAGCAGTACTTC. Amino acids: CASSQDRGNEQYF.

In this sample, this clone turned up a few times. The chain recombines TRBV28 with TRBJ1-2; D remains unclear. Trimming cost V 2 bases and J 6 bases, with 7 bases left between them. Germline values: CDR1 MDHEN, CDR2 SYDVKM. The CDR3 covers 12 residues. In DNA, the CDR3 is TGTGCCAGCAGTTTACCGGGGAATGGCTACACCTTC. Translation: CASSLPGNGYTF.

The chain is built from TRBV19 and TRBJ1-5; possible D gene TRBD1, 6 bases. Trimming took off 7 bases at V and 6 bases at J, with 16 bases between the two ends. Germline CDR1 reads LNHDA; CDR2 reads SQIVND (reference sequence). This CDR3 has 14 amino acids. The CDR3 here is CASKSGEGGQPQHF. CDR3 DNA: TGTGCCAGTAAATCAGGGGAGGGAGGTCAGCCCCAGCATTTT.

J is TRBJ1-1 and V is TRBV6-6; tentatively, D is TRBD1 (5 bases). The CDR3 has 15 amino acids. Per germline, CDR1 MNHNY and CDR2 SVGAGI (reference sequence). V lost 0 bases to trimming and J lost 1 base, with 9 bases between them. In nucleotides, the CDR3 is TGTGCCAGCAGTTACTCGATTGACAGGAACACTGAAGCTTTCTTT. Its protein product is CASSYSIDRNTEAFF.

The chain employs TRBV27 and TRBJ2-6; TRBD1 agrees at 8 bases. There are 15 residues in the CDR3. The V gene's germline CDR1 is MNHEY and CDR2 SMNVEV (reference sequence). The trim removed 6 bases at V and 2 bases at J, leaving 3 bases unmatched. CDR3 residues: CASRSGGAGANVLTF. The CDR3 coding sequence is TGTGCCAGCAGATCAGGGGGCGCTGGGGCCAACGTCCTGACTTTC. Full variable domain (rest looked up from reference TRBV27 and TRBJ2-6): EAQVTQNPRYLITVTGKKLTVTCSQNMNHEYMSWYRQDPGLGLRQIYYSMNVEVTDKGDVPEGYKVSRKEKRNFPLILESPSPNQTSLYFCASRSGGAGANVLTFGAGSRLTVL.

As concerns this clone: Other DNA sequences in the sample encode the same CDR3. CDR3 protein: CASSWTVNSPLHF. CDR3 coding DNA: TGTGCCAGCAGTTGGACAGTTAATTCACCCCTCCACTTT. This chain connects TRBV11-3 to TRBJ1-6, with D perhaps TRBD1 (6 bases). The V and J ends lost 6 bases and 6 bases respectively, with 9 bases between them. From germline, CDR1 is SGHNT and CDR2 YENEEA. The CDR3 is made up of 13 amino acids. The full variable domain, with the rest looked up from reference TRBV11-3 and TRBJ1-6, is EAGVVQSPRYKIIEKKQPVAFWCNPISGHNTLYWYLQNLGQGPELLIRYENEEAVDDSQLPKDRFSAERLKGVDSTLKIQPAELGDSAVYLCASSWTVNSPLHFGNGTRLTVT.

This clone was observed a few times. The chain recombines TRBV28 with TRBJ1-2, with 8 nucleotides matching TRBD1. With V trimmed by 4 bases and J by 7 bases, 11 bases remained unmatched. The CDR3 contains 15 residues. CDR1 and CDR2 from the germline V gene are MDHEN and SYDVKM. As DNA, the CDR3 is TGTGCCAGCAGTTCTCAGACTCCAGGGGGCATTGGCTACACCTTC. This sequence encodes CASSSQTPGGIGYTF.

The DNA of the CDR3 is TGTGCCAGCAGCACCCTAGCGGGAAGTTACAATGAGCAGTTCTTC. Protein sequence: CASSTLAGSYNEQFF. This chain links TRBV5-4 with TRBJ2-1; 9 bases match TRBD2. The trim removed 4 bases at V and 4 bases at J, leaving 6 bases unmatched. CDR3 length: 15 amino acids. Germline CDR1 and CDR2: SGHNT and YYREEE (reference sequence).

V is TRBV19 and J is TRBJ2-2, with a weak D call TRBD2 (6 bases). Germline V lookup: CDR1 LNHDA, CDR2 SQIVND (reference sequence). This CDR3 spans 15 amino acids. Trimming shortened V by 5 bases and J by 1 base, and 11 bases separated the two germline ends. The DNA of the CDR3 is TGTGCCAGTAGTCGTCGCGGGGAGAACACCGGGGAGCTGTTTTTT. Translated: CASSRRGENTGELFF.

V usage is TRBV2 and J usage is TRBJ1-2; 10 positions match TRBD1. Losses at the gene ends were 4 bases for V and 6 bases for J; bases not matched to a gene: 8. Germline assignment: CDR1 SNHLY and CDR2 FYNNEI. The CDR3 length is 15 residues. DNA for the CDR3: TGTGCCAGCAGTGTATGGGACAGGGGATATGATGGCTACACCTTC. It specifies CASSVWDRGYDGYTF.

This rearrangement joins TRBV18 to TRBJ1-3; weak D call: TRBD1 (6 bases). The V end was cut by 3 bases, the J end by 5 bases, with 17 bases between. CDR3 size: 16 residues. Germline V gene sequence: CDR1 KGHSH, CDR2 LQKENI. The CDR3 protein is CASSPSNTGPRNTIYF. The CDR3, as DNA: TGTGCCAGCTCACCCTCGAATACAGGGCCCAGAAACACCATATATTTT. The full variable domain, its missing parts supplied by reference TRBV18 and TRBJ1-3, is NAGVMQNPRHLVRRRGQEARLRCSPMKGHSHVYWYRQLPEEGLKFMVYLQKENIIDESGMPKERFSAEFPKEGPSILRIQQVVRGDSAAYFCASSPSNTGPRNTIYFGEGSWLTVV.

The table lists this clone with a few counts. V is TRBV5-1 and J is TRBJ2-3, with TRBD2 matching over 9 bases. The CDR3 consists of 15 residues. The germline V gene encodes CDR1 SGHRS and CDR2 YFSETQ. V shed 7 bases, J shed 6 bases, and the junction held 12 bases outside the gene matches. CDR3 protein: CASSLGLAGWDTQYF. In DNA form, the CDR3 reads TGCGCCAGCTCATTGGGACTAGCAGGATGGGATACGCAGTATTTT.

The rearrangement uses TRBV5-1 and TRBJ2-1; D gene uncertain. From germline, CDR1 is SGHRS and CDR2 YFSETQ. Trimming removed 0 bases at V and 12 bases at J, with 10 bases between. This CDR3 region has 12 residues. CDR3 DNA: TGCGCCAGCAGCTTGGAGTCCTTGGGGCAGTTCTTC. This encodes CASSLESLGQFF.